This T cell receptor beta chain originates from a study of CD8 T cells in ankylosing spondylitis. Remarks on this clonotype: Antigen specificity is unknown.

One entry per CDR3 protein results from TCRdb running MiXCR on the 5' RACE reads. The profile shows hundreds of thousands of distinct CDR3 sequences, 10% of them singletons. The CDR3 sequence is 12 residues long. With 3 bases removed from V and 5 bases from J, the gap between germline ends came to 7 bases. CDR1 and CDR2 from the germline V gene are SEHNR and FQNEAQ (reference sequence). Findings and caveats of the study: The study identified a TCR beta motif of seven or eight highly homologous variants that appeared characteristic of ankylosing spondylitis blood. Disease-linked clones reportedly concentrated significantly in matched ankylosing spondylitis synovial fluid. The disease-linked clones had a CD8+ phenotype and low blood frequencies.

What was sequenced was blood, either unsorted or a sorted T cell fraction (not recorded which). J is TRBJ2-5 and V is TRBV7-9, with D hard to call. The TCR sequence derives from a male donor with ankylosing spondylitis or in good health (not recorded which). The CDR3 DNA sequence: TGTGCCAGCAGCTTTCTTGAGGAGACCCAGTACTTC. The encoded protein is CASSFLEETQYF.